This T cell receptor beta chain was captured by sequencing in a study of T cell repertoires in cytomegalovirus infection. About the research overall: CMV infection and matching HLA type were both indicated by public TCR beta signatures.

Germline assignment: CDR1 SQVTM and CDR2 ANQGSEA. V was pared by 5 bases and J by 7 bases, with 16 bases between. This CDR3 has 13 residues. Using its own MiXCR run on the reads, TCRdb lists one record per CDR3 protein. The repertoire has about 180,000 distinct CDR3 sequences, about a sixth of them found once; the top ten carry under 30%. Sequencing was done on a sample of CD8+ T cells from PBMCs. The rearrangement joins TRBV29-1 to TRBJ2-3, with D tentatively TRBD1 (5 bases). The TCR originated in a human donor in good health (CMV status not recorded). Some clones in this sample may be carry-over from other donors' samples. The CDR3: CSVRRVSAHTQYF. CDR3 nucleotide sequence: TGCAGCGTTCGCAGGGTTTCGGCCCATACGCAGTATTTT.